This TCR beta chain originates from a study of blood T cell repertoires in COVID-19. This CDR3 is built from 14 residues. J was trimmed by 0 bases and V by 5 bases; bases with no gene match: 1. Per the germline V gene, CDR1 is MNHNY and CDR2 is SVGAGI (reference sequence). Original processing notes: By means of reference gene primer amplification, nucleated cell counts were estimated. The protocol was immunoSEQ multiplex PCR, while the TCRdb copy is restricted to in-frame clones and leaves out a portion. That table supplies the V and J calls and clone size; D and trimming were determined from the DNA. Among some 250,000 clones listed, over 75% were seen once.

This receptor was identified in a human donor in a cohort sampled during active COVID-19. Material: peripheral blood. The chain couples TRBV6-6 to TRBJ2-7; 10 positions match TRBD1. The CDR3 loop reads CASSGQGVSYEQYF. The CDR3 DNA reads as TGTGCCAGCAGTGGACAGGGGGTCTCCTACGAGCAGTACTTC.